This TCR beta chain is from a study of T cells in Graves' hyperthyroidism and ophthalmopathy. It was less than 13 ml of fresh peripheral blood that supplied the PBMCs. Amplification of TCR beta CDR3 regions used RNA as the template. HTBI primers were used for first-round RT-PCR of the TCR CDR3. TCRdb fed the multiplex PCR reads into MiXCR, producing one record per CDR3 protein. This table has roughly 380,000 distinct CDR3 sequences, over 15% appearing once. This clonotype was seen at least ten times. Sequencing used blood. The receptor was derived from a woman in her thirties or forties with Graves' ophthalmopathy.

DNA for the CDR3: TGTGCCAGTACGAGACGCAATCAGCCCCAGCATTTT. Its protein product is CASTRRNQPQHF. The chain has TRBV28 and TRBJ1-5; the D is unclear. Germline V gene data show CDR1 as MDHEN and CDR2 as SYDVKM. The CDR3 totals 12 residues. Between the trimmed V and J ends, which lost 9 bases and 2 bases, there was a span of 8 bases.